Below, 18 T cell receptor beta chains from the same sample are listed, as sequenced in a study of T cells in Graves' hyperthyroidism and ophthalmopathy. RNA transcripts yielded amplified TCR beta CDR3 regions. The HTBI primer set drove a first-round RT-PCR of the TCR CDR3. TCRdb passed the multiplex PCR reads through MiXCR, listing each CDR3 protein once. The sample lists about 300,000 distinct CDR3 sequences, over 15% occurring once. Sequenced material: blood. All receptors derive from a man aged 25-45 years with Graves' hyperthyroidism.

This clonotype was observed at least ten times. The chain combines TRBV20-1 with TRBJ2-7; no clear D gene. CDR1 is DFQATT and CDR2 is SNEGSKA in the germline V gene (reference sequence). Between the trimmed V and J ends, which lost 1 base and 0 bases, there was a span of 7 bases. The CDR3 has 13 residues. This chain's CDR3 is CSARGLSSYEQYF. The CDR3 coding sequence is TGCAGTGCTAGAGGACTGTCCTCCTACGAGCAGTACTTC.

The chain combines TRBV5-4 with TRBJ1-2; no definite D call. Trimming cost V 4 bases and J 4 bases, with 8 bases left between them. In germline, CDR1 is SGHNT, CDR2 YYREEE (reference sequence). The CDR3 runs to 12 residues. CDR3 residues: CASSQHSYGYTF. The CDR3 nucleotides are TGTGCCAGCAGCCAGCATAGCTATGGCTACACCTTC.

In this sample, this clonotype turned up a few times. The CDR3 DNA reads as TGTGCCAGTAGTATGCCAACAGGGGAGTTTCAGCCCCAGCATTTT. It yields the protein CASSMPTGEFQPQHF. The chain employs TRBV19 and TRBJ1-5; 7 positions agree with TRBD1. Per germline, CDR1 LNHDA and CDR2 SQIVND (reference sequence). The CDR3 covers 15 residues. The V gene end was trimmed by 3 bases and the J gene end by 6 bases; junction bases not matched to a gene: 8. Drawing the rest from reference TRBV19 and TRBJ1-5, the complete variable domain is DGGITQSPKYLFRKEGQNVTLSCEQNLNHDAMYWYRQDPGQGLRLIYYSQIVNDFQKGDIAEGYSVSREKKESFPLTVTSAQKNPTAFYLCASSMPTGEFQPQHFGDGTRLSIL.

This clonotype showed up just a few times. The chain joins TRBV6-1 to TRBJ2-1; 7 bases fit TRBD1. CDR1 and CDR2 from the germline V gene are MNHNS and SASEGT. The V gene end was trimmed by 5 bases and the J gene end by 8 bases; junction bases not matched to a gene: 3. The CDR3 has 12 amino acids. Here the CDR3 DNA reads TGTGCCAGCAGTCCGACAGGGTATGAGCAGTTCTTC. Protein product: CASSPTGYEQFF.

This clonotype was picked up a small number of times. This CDR3 reads CASRLDSNSPLHF. In DNA, the CDR3 is TGTGCCAGCCGGTTAGACAGTAATTCACCCCTCCACTTT. This chain links TRBV6-1 with TRBJ1-6; D is perhaps TRBD1 (5 bases). CDR3 length: 13 residues. The ends were cut back, 8 bases at V and 6 bases at J, with 11 bases in the middle. Germline V gene lookup returns CDR1 MNHNS and CDR2 SASEGT.

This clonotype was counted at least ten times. The CDR3 nucleotides read TGTGCCAGCTCACCAATGAAGGCGGATATTGGGTTGGACACTGAAGCTTTCTTT. It specifies CASSPMKADIGLDTEAFF. This chain joins TRBV18 and TRBJ1-1; D is undetermined. V was clipped by 2 bases and J by 3 bases, with 22 bases between them. CDR1 KGHSH and CDR2 LQKENI come from the germline V gene. This CDR3 is 18 amino acids long.

The CDR3 nucleotides read TGTGCCAGCAGTTCACGCAATCAGCCCCAGCATTTT. It yields the protein CASSSRNQPQHF. The gene calls are TRBV6-9 and TRBJ1-5; D ambiguous. The CDR3 sequence is 12 residues long. Per the germline V gene, CDR1 is MNHGY and CDR2 is SVAAGI. V was clipped by 4 bases and J by 2 bases, with 3 bases between them.

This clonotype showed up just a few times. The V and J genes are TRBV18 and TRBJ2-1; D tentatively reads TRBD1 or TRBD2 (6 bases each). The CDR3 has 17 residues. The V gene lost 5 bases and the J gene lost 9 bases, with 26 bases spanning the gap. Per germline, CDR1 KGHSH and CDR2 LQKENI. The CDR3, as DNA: TGTGCCAGCTCAGGGGGGCCTTCCCCAAGGCTCTATGTTGAGCAGTTCTTC. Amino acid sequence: CASSGGPSPRLYVEQFF. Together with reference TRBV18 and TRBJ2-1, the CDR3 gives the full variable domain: NAGVMQNPRHLVRRRGQEARLRCSPMKGHSHVYWYRQLPEEGLKFMVYLQKENIIDESGMPKERFSAEFPKEGPSILRIQQVVRGDSAAYFCASSGGPSPRLYVEQFFGPGTRLTVL.

The CDR3 reads CSASPQFTDTQYF. DNA for the CDR3: TGCAGTGCGAGTCCCCAATTCACAGATACGCAGTATTTT. This chain joins TRBV20-1 and TRBJ2-3; D is uncertain. Trimming cost V 6 bases and J 2 bases, with 12 bases left between them. The CDR3 has 13 amino acids. Germline loops: CDR1 DFQATT, CDR2 SNEGSKA (reference sequence).

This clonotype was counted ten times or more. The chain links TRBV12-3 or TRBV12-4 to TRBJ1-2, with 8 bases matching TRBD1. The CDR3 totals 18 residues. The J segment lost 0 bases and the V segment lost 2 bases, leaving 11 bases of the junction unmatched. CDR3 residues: CASSLRAGRGLSNYGYTF. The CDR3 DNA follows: TGTGCCAGCAGTTTACGCGCGGGCAGGGGGCTATCTAACTATGGCTACACCTTC.

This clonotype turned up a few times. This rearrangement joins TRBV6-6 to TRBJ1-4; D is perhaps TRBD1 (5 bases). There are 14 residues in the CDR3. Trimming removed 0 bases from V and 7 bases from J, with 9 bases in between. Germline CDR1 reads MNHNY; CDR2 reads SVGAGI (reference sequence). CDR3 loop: CASSYSQGSEKLFF. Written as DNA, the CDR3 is TGTGCCAGCAGTTACTCCCAGGGTTCTGAAAAACTGTTTTTT.

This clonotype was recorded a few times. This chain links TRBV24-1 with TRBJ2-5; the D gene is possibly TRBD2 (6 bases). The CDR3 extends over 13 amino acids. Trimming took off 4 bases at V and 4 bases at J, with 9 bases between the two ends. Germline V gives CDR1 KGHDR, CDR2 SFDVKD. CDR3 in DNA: TGTGCCACCAGTGAGGGGGGAGGAGAGACCCAGTACTTC. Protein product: CATSEGGGETQYF.

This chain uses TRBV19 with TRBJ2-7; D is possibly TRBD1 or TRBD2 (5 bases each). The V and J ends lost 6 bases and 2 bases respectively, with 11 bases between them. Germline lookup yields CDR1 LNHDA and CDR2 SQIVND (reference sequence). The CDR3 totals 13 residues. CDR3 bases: TGTGCCAGTAGAAGGGACGGAGCCTACGAGCAGTACTTC. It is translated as CASRRDGAYEQYF.

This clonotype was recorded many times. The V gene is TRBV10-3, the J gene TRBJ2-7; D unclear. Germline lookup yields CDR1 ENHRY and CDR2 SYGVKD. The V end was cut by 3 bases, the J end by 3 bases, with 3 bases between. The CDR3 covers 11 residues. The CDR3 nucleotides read TGTGCCATCAGTGATTACTACGAGCAGTACTTC. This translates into CAISDYYEQYF.

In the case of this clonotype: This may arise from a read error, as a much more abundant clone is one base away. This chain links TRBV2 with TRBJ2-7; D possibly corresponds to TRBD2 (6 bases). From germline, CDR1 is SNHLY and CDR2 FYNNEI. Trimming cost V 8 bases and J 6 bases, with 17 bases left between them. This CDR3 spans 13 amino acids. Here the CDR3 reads CASVDGSPAEQYF. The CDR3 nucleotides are TGTGCCAGCGTAGACGGGAGTCCCGCCGAGCAGTACTTC.

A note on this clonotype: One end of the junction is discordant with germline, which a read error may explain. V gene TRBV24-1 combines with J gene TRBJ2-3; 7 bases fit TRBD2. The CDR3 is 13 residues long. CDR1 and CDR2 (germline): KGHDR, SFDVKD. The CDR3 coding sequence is TGTGTCACCAGTCTAGCGGCTACAGATACGCAGTATTTT. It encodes CVTSLAATDTQYF.

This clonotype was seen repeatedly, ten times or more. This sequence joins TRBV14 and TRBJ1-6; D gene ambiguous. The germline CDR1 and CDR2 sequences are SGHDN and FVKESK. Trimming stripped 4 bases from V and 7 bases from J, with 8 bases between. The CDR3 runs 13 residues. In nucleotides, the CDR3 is TGTGCCAGCAGCCGCGACCTAAATTCACCCCTCCACTTT. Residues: CASSRDLNSPLHF.

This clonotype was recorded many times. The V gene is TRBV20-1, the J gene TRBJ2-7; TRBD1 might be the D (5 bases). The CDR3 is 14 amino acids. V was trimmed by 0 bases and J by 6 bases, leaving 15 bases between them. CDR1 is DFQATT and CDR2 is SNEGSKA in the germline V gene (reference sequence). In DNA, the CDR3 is TGCAGTGCTAGAGATGGGTCCCAGGGATCCGAGCAGTACTTC. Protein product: CSARDGSQGSEQYF.